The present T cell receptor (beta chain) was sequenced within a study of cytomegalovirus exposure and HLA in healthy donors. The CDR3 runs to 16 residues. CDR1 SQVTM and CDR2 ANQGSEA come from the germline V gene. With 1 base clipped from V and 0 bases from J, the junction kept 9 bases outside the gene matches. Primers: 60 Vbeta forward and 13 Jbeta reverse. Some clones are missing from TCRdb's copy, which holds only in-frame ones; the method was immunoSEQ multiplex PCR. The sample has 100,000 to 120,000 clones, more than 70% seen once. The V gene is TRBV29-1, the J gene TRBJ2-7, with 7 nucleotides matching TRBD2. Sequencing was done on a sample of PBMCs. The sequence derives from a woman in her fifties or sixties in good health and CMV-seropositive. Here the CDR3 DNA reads TGCAGCGTTGAAGGGGGACCTAGCGGCCTCTCCTACGAGCAGTACTTC. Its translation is CSVEGGPSGLSYEQYF.